These 2 T cell receptor beta chains were sequenced from one sample in a study of blood T cell repertoires in COVID-19. Only in-frame clones appear in the TCRdb table, and some are missing; sequencing was by immunoSEQ multiplex PCR. This table holds 270,000 or so clones, 86% found once. Specimen: peripheral blood. These receptor sequences come from a woman in her twenties or thirties with active or convalescent COVID-19.

This clone was recorded only once. The V call is TRBV6-6, the J call TRBJ1-5, with TRBD1 as a possible D gene (5 bases). The V end lost 5 bases, the J end lost 2 bases, and 28 bases lay between the germline ends. CDR3 length: 20 amino acids. The germline V gene has CDR1 MNHNY and CDR2 SVGAGI (reference sequence). The CDR3 region is CASSRLPPGMGSLGNQPQHF. DNA for the CDR3: TGTGCCAGCAGTCGACTCCCCCCAGGGATGGGCAGTTTAGGCAATCAGCCCCAGCATTTT.

The CDR3 coding sequence is TGTGCCAGTAGTAGGGACAGAAGCACAGATACGCAGTATTTT. Its protein is CASSRDRSTDTQYF. The chain has TRBV19 and TRBJ2-3, with TRBD1 matching over 7 bases. V lost 4 bases and J lost 0; bases outside the gene matches: 1. This CDR3 spans 14 amino acids. Germline loops: CDR1 LNHDA, CDR2 SQIVND (reference sequence).